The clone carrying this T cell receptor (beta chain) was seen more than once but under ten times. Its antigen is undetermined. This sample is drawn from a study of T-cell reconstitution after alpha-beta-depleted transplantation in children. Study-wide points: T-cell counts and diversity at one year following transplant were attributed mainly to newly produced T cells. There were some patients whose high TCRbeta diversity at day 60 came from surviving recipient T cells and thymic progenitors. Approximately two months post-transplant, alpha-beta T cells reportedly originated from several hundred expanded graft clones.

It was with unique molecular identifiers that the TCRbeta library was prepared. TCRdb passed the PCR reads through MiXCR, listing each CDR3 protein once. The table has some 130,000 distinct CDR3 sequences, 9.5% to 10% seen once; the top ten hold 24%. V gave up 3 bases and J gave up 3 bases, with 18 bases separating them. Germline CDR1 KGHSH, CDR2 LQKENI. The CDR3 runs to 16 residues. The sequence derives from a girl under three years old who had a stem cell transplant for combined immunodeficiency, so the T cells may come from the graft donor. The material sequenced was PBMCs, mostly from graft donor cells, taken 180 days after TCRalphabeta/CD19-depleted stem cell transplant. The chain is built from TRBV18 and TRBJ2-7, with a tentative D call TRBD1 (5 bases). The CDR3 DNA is TGTGCCAGCTCACCCGGCAGGGATAAGAACTTCTACGAGCAGTACTTC. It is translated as CASSPGRDKNFYEQYF.